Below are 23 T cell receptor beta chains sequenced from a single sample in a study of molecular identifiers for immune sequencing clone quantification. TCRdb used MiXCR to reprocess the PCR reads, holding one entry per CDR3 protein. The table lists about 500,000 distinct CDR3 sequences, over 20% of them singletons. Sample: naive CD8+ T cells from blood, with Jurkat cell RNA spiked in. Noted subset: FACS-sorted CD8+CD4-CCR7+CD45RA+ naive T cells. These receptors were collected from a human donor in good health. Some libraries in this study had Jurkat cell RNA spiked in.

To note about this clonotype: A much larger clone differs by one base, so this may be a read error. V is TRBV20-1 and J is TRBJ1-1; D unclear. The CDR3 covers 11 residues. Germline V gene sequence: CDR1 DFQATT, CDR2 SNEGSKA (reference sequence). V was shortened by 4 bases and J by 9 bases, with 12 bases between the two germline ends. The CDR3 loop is CSAKLLFKAFF. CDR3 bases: TGCAGTGCTAAGTTGCTGTTTAAAGCTTTCTTT.

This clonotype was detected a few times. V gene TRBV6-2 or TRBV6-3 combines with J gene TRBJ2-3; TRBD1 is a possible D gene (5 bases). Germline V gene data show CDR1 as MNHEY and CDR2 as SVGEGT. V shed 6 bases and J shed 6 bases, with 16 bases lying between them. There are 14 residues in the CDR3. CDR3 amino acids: CASRKTAPLDTQYF. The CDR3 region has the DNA TGTGCCAGCAGAAAGACAGCACCCCTGGATACGCAGTATTTT.

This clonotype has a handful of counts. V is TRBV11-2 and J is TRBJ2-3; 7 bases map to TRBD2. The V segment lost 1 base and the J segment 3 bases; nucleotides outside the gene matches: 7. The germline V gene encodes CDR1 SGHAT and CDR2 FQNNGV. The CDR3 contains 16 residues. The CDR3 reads CASSLGWGGVTDTQYF. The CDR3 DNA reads TGTGCCAGCAGCTTAGGATGGGGGGGAGTAACAGATACGCAGTATTTT.

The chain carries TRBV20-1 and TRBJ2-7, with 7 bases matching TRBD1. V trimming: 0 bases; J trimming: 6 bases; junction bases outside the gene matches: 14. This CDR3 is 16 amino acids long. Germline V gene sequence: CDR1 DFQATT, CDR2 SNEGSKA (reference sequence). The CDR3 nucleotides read TGCAGTGCTAGAGACCTACAGGGGTCCCCGCACTGCGAGCAGTACTTC. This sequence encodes CSARDLQGSPHCEQYF.

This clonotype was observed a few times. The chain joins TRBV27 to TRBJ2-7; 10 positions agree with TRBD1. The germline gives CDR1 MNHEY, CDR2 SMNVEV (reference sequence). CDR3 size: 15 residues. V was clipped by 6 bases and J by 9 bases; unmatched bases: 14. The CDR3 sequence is CASSPGQGVPIWQYF. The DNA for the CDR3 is TGTGCCAGCAGCCCAGGACAGGGGGTCCCTATCTGGCAGTACTTC.

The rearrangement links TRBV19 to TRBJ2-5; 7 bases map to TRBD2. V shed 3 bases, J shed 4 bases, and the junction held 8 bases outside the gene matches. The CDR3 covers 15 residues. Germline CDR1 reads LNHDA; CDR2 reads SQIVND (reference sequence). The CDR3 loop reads CASSILASGRETQYF. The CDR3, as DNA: TGTGCCAGTAGTATTCTCGCTAGCGGACGAGAGACCCAGTACTTC.

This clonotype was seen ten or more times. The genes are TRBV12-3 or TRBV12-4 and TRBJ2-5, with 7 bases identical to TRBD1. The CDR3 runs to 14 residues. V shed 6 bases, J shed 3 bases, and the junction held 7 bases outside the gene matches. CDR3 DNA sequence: TGTGCCAGCAGCCCCGGGACAGACAAAGAGACCCAGTACTTC. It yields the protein CASSPGTDKETQYF.

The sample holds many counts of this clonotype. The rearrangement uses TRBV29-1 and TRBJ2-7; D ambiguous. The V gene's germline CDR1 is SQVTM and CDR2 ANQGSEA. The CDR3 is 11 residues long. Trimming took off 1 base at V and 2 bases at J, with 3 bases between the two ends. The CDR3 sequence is CSVEGPYEQYF. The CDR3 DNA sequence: TGCAGCGTTGAAGGCCCCTACGAGCAGTACTTC.

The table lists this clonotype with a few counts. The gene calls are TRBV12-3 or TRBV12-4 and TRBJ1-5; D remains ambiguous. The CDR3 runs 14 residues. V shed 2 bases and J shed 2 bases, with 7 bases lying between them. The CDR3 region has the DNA TGTGCCAGCAGTTTAAATTGGGGCAATCAGCCCCAGCATTTT. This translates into CASSLNWGNQPQHF.

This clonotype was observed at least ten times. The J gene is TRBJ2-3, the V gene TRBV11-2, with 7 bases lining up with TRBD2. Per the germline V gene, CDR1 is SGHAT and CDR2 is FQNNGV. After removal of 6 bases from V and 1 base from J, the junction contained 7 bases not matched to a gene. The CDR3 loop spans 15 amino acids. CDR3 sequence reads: CASSWGGGGTDTQYF. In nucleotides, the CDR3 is TGTGCCAGCAGTTGGGGGGGAGGAGGCACAGATACGCAGTATTTT.

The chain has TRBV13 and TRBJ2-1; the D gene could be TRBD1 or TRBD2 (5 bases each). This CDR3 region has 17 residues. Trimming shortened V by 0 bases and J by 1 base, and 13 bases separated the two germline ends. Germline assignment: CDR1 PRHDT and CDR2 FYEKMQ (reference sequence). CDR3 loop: CASSLGGLGDSYNEQFF. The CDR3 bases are TGTGCCAGCAGCTTAGGAGGGTTGGGGGATTCCTACAATGAGCAGTTCTTC. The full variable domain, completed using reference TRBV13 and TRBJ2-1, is AAGVIQSPRHLIKEKRETATLKCYPIPRHDTVYWYQQGPGQDPQFLISFYEKMQSDKGSIPDRFSAQQFSDYHSELNMSSLELGDSALYFCASSLGGLGDSYNEQFFGPGTRLTVL.

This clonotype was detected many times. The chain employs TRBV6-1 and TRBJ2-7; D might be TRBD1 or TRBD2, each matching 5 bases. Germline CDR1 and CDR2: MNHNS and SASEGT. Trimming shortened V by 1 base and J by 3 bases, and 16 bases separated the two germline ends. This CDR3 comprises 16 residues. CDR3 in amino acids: CASSEGWSGPDYEQYF. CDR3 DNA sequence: TGTGCCAGCAGTGAAGGATGGTCGGGGCCCGACTACGAGCAGTACTTC.

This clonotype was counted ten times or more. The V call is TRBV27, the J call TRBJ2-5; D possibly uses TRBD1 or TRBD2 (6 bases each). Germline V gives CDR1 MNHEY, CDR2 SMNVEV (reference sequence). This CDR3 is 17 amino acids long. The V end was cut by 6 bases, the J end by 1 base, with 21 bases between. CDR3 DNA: TGTGCCAGCAGCCATGGGGGGCCCTTTGGATCCCAAGAGACCCAGTACTTC. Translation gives CASSHGGPFGSQETQYF.

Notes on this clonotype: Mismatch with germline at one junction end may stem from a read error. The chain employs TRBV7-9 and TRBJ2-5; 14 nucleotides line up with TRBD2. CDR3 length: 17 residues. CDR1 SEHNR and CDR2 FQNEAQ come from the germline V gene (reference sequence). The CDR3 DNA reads TGCGCCAGCGGCTTGGGACTAGCGGGAGTCGGTCAAGAGACCCAGTACTTC. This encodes CASGLGLAGVGQETQYF.

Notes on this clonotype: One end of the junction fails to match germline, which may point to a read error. The CDR3 DNA sequence: TGTGCCAGCGGTTTAAGTTCGAACTATGGCTACACCTTC. Translating it yields CASGLSSNYGYTF. V and J are TRBV12-3 or TRBV12-4 and TRBJ1-2; D gene unclear. The CDR3 has 13 residues.

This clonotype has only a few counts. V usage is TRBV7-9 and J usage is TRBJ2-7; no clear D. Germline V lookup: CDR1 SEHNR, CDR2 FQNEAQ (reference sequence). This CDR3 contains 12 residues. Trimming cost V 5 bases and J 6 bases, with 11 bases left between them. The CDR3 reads CASSHPPSEQYF. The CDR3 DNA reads TGTGCCAGCAGCCACCCCCCGTCCGAGCAGTACTTC.

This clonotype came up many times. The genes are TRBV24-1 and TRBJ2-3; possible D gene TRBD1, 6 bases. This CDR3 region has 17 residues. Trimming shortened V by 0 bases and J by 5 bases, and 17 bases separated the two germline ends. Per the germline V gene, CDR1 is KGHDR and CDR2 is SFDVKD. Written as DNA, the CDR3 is TGTGCCACCAGTGATTTGCCAAGGGACAACCTAGGAGATACGCAGTATTTT. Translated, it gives CATSDLPRDNLGDTQYF.

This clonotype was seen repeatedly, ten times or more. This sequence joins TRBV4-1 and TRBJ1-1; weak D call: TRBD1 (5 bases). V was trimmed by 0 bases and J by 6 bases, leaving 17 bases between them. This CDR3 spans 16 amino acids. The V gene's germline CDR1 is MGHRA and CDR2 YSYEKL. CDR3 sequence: CASSQDRLAGGAEAFF. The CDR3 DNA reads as TGCGCCAGCAGCCAAGATCGGCTTGCGGGGGGGGCTGAAGCTTTCTTT.

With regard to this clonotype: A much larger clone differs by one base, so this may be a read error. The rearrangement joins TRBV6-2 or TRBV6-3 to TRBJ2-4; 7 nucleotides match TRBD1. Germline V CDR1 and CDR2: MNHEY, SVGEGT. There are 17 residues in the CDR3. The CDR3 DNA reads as TGTGCCAGCAGTAACCTTTTAACAGGGGTAGCCAAAAACATTCAGCACTTC. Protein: CASSNLLTGVAKNIQHF.

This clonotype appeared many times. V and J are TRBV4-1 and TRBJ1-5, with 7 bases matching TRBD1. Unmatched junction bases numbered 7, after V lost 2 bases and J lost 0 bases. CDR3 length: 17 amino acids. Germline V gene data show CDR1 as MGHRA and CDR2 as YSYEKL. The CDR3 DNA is TGCGCCAGCAGCCAATTCCGGGCAGGGGGTAGCAATCAGCCCCAGCATTTT. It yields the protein CASSQFRAGGSNQPQHF.

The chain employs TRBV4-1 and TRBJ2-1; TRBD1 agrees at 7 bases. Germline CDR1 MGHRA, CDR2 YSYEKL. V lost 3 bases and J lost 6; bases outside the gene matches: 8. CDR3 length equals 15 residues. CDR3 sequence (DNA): TGCGCCAGCAGCCACGAACTGACAGGGCGCAATGAGCAGTTCTTC. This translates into CASSHELTGRNEQFF.

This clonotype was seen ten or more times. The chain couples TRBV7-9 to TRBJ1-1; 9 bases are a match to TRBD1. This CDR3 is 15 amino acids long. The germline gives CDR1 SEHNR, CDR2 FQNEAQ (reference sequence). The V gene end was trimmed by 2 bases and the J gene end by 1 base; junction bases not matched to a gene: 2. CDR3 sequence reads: CASSLYRGPNTEAFF. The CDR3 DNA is TGTGCCAGCAGCTTATACAGGGGGCCGAACACTGAAGCTTTCTTT.

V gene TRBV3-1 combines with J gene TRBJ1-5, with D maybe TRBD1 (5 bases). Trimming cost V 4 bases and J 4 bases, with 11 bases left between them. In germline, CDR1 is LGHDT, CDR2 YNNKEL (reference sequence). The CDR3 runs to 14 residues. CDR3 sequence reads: CASSRGTANQPQHF. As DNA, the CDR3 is TGTGCCAGCAGCCGAGGGACTGCTAATCAGCCCCAGCATTTT.